Sequencing of this T cell receptor beta chain was carried out in a study of graft-versus-host responses after intestinal transplantation. Produced via immunoSEQ multiplex PCR; TCRdb's table is partial and in-frame only. Of 90,000 to 130,000 clones listed, 90% to 95% were seen once; the top ten hold 0.5% to 0.6%. For this clone: Its antigen is not identified.

Study-wide findings and caveats: In recipient marrow, GvH clones were found, and some appeared first in ileum or blood.

Looked up from germline, CDR1 is GTSNPN and CDR2 is SVGIG (reference sequence). The CDR3 extends over 12 amino acids. V shed 2 bases and J 9 bases; nucleotides not matched to a gene: 1. Sequencing was performed on unstimulated CD8+ T cells sorted from spleen or lymph node cells, taken before intestinal transplant. This chain joins TRBV30 and TRBJ2-1; TRBD2 aligns across 10 bases. The TCR sequence derives from a human donor who received an intestinal transplant. The CDR3 protein is CAWSPSGGEQFF. As DNA, the CDR3 is TGTGCCTGGAGTCCTAGCGGGGGTGAGCAGTTCTTC.